These T cell receptor beta chains were read from a single sample in a study of blood T cell repertoires in COVID-19. The repertoire was sequenced with immunoSEQ multiplex PCR; TCRdb's copy has only in-frame clones and lacks some. Of over 300,000 clones listed, roughly 87% are singletons. Sequencing was done on a sample of PBMCs or T cells enriched from blood (not recorded which). The receptors derive from a woman in her 30s who had recovered from COVID-19. CDR3s include the opening cysteine and the closing phenylalanine or tryptophan. D genes are given only for firm matches. Rows give clone size only sometimes, using once, few, many, or a class for an expanded clone.

J: TRBJ1-2; size: once; V: TRBV2; D: NA; DNA: TGTGCCAGCAGCTTCGTGAACTATGGCTACACCTTC; CDR3: CASSFVNYGYTF
J: TRBJ1-5; size: NA; V: TRBV7-2; D: NA; DNA: TGTGCCAGCAGCTCCCAGGATTCCAATCAGCCCCAGCATTTT; CDR3: CASSSQDSNQPQHF
J: TRBJ2-5; size: once; V: TRBV5-1; D: NA; DNA: TGCGCCAGCAGCTCCGACTTTCCTGTGACCCAGTACTTC; CDR3: CASSSDFPVTQYF
J: TRBJ1-6; size: NA; V: TRBV30; D: TRBD1; DNA: TGTGCCTGGAGTGCCGGACAGGTTAATTCACCCCTCCACTTT; CDR3: CAWSAGQVNSPLHF
J: TRBJ2-7; size: NA; V: TRBV6-5; D: TRBD1; DNA: TGTGCCAGTGACCTATACGGGACAGGGGGCTACGAGCAGTACTTC; CDR3: CASDLYGTGGYEQYF
J: TRBJ1-3; size: NA; V: TRBV5-1; D: NA; DNA: TGCGCCAGCAGCTTGTCCCGGGACTCTGGAAACACCATATATTTT; CDR3: CASSLSRDSGNTIYF
J: TRBJ1-3; size: NA; V: TRBV10-3; D: NA; DNA: TGTGCCATCAGGCCAGAGGGGGGGACTGGAAACACCATATATTTT; CDR3: CAIRPEGGTGNTIYF
J: TRBJ2-7; size: few; V: TRBV6-2/TRBV6-3; D: TRBD2; DNA: TGTGCCAGCAGTTACGACGGGGGGGTCCACGAGCAGTACTTC; CDR3: CASSYDGGVHEQYF
J: TRBJ1-5; size: NA; V: TRBV30; D: NA; DNA: TGTGCCTGGACCCGCGGGAGTAATCAGCCCCAGCATTTT; CDR3: CAWTRGSNQPQHF
J: TRBJ1-2; size: NA; V: TRBV6-5; D: NA; DNA: TGTGCCAGCAGTTATACGGAGGGAGACTATGGCTACACCTTC; CDR3: CASSYTEGDYGYTF
J: TRBJ1-1; size: NA; V: TRBV15; D: NA; DNA: TGTGCCACCAGCAGTGCAGGGTCGGATGCCAACCGGGGGACTGAAGCTTTCTTT; CDR3: CATSSAGSDANRGTEAFF
J: TRBJ1-6; size: NA; V: TRBV18; D: NA; DNA: TGTGCCAGCTCACCGCAGGGGTCCTATAATTCACCCCTCCACTTT; CDR3: CASSPQGSYNSPLHF
J: TRBJ1-2; size: once; V: TRBV10-3; D: NA; DNA: TGTGCCATCAGTATGGCGGAGCGCTATGGCTACACCTTC; CDR3: CAISMAERYGYTF
J: TRBJ1-5; size: NA; V: TRBV15; D: NA; DNA: TGTGCCACCGCCCCGGGAAGCAATCAGCCCCAGCATTTT; CDR3: CATAPGSNQPQHF
J: TRBJ2-7; size: NA; V: TRBV6-2/TRBV6-3; D: TRBD1; DNA: TGTGCCAGCAGTGCAGACAGGGTTGCCTACGAGCAGTACTTC; CDR3: CASSADRVAYEQYF
J: TRBJ1-1; size: few; V: TRBV5-4; D: NA; DNA: TGTGCCAGCAGCACAAAAACAGGGCTCACTGAAGCTTTCTTT; CDR3: CASSTKTGLTEAFF
J: TRBJ2-7; size: NA; V: TRBV27; D: NA; DNA: TGTGCCAGCAGTTTAGGTTTTGCGGCCCACTACGAGCAGTACTTC; CDR3: CASSLGFAAHYEQYF
J: TRBJ1-6; size: few; V: TRBV6-5; D: NA; DNA: TGTGCCAGCAGATCCGGGATTCGGGATAATTCACCCCTCCACTTT; CDR3: CASRSGIRDNSPLHF
J: TRBJ1-2; size: NA; V: TRBV30; D: NA; DNA: TGTGCCTGCCAGAATCTAGGGGTAAACTATGGCTACACCTTC; CDR3: CACQNLGVNYGYTF
J: TRBJ1-1; size: once; V: TRBV15; D: NA; DNA: TGTGCCACCAGCAGAGGGGGCGTGGACACTGAAGCTTTCTTT; CDR3: CATSRGGVDTEAFF
J: TRBJ1-4; size: NA; V: TRBV27; D: TRBD1; DNA: TGTGCCAGCAGTATATACTCACAGGGGTATAATGAAAAACTGTTTTTT; CDR3: CASSIYSQGYNEKLFF
J: TRBJ2-5; size: NA; V: TRBV5-3; D: NA; DNA: TGTGCCAGAAGCTCCGGGGAAGAGACCCAGTACTTC; CDR3: CARSSGEETQYF
J: TRBJ1-1; size: NA; V: TRBV27; D: TRBD1; DNA: TGTGCCAGCAGTTTTTCCAGGGGGCGGTCGAACACTGAAGCTTTCTTT; CDR3: CASSFSRGRSNTEAFF
J: TRBJ2-1; size: NA; V: TRBV7-3; D: NA; DNA: TGTGCCAGCAGCCGGGGACGGGGGAGGATCGAGCAGTTCTTC; CDR3: CASSRGRGRIEQFF
J: TRBJ2-2; size: NA; V: TRBV27; D: NA; DNA: TGTGCCAGCAGTTCAACCCGAGCGAACACCGGGGAGCTGTTTTTT; CDR3: CASSSTRANTGELFF
J: TRBJ1-2; size: NA; V: TRBV25-1; D: TRBD1; DNA: TGTGCCAGCAGTGTGACAGGGGACTATGGCTACACCTTC; CDR3: CASSVTGDYGYTF
J: TRBJ1-2; size: many; V: TRBV19; D: NA; DNA: TGTGCCAGTAGTTGGCAGGCCCATGGCTACACCTTC; CDR3: CASSWQAHGYTF
J: TRBJ1-3; size: NA; V: TRBV6-5; D: NA; DNA: TGTGCCAGCAGCAGGGTCTCTGGAAACACCATATATTTT; CDR3: CASSRVSGNTIYF
J: TRBJ1-1; size: NA; V: TRBV11-2; D: TRBD1; DNA: TGTGCCAGCAGCTTAGCGGCCAGCCCAGGGGGTGAAGCTTTCTTT; CDR3: CASSLAASPGGEAFF
J: TRBJ1-1; size: NA; V: TRBV4-2; D: NA; DNA: TGTGCCAGCAGCCAAGGGAGTTTGAACACTGAAGCTTTCTTT; CDR3: CASSQGSLNTEAFF
J: TRBJ2-7; size: NA; V: TRBV11-2; D: NA; DNA: TGTGCCAGCAGCATAACACCCACCTCCTACGAGCAGTACTTC; CDR3: CASSITPTSYEQYF
J: TRBJ2-1; size: NA; V: TRBV30; D: NA; DNA: TGTGCCTGGACTACCCCTGGCTCCTACAATGAGCAGTTCTTC; CDR3: CAWTTPGSYNEQFF
J: TRBJ2-1; size: NA; V: TRBV30; D: TRBD1; DNA: TGTGCCTGGAGTGCCCGGACAGGCGCATTCATGAATGAGCAGTTCTTC; CDR3: CAWSARTGAFMNEQFF
J: TRBJ1-1; size: NA; V: TRBV9; D: NA; DNA: TGTGCCAGCAGTAAGTTGTCAGTTCTGAACACTGAAGCTTTCTTT; CDR3: CASSKLSVLNTEAFF
J: TRBJ2-7; size: NA; V: TRBV7-9; D: TRBD1; DNA: TGTGCCAGCAGCTTAGCGCTCACAGGGGGCGCTGCATCCTACGAGCAGTACTTC; CDR3: CASSLALTGGAASYEQYF
J: TRBJ1-2; size: NA; V: TRBV30; D: NA; DNA: TGTGCCTGGGGGGTCGGGGGTGGCTATGGCTACACCTTC; CDR3: CAWGVGGGYGYTF
J: TRBJ1-5; size: NA; V: TRBV30; D: NA; DNA: TGTGCCTACAACCCGTCGGACAGCAGCAATCAGCCCCAGCATTTT; CDR3: CAYNPSDSSNQPQHF
J: TRBJ1-5; size: once; V: TRBV9; D: NA; DNA: TGTGCCAGCAGCGCGGGATTAAATAGCAATCAGCCCCAGCATTTT; CDR3: CASSAGLNSNQPQHF
J: TRBJ1-6; size: NA; V: TRBV7-2; D: TRBD1; DNA: TGTGCCAGCAGCCCTCGGACAGGGGCGGATTCACCCCTCCACTTT; CDR3: CASSPRTGADSPLHF
J: TRBJ1-2; size: NA; V: TRBV15; D: TRBD1; DNA: TGTGCCACCAGCAGAGATCGTAGGGTATCCGGGACAGGGGGCGTCTATGGCTACACCTTC; CDR3: CATSRDRRVSGTGGVYGYTF
J: TRBJ1-6; size: NA; V: TRBV7-9; D: TRBD1; DNA: TGTGCCAGCAGCTTACCGGGACAGGGGGCCCCCCTCCACTTT; CDR3: CASSLPGQGAPLHF
J: TRBJ1-1; size: few; V: TRBV3-1/TRBV3-2; D: TRBD1; DNA: TGTGCCAGCAGCCTCTATCATCGGACAGGGTGGGTCACTGAAGCTTTCTTT; CDR3: CASSLYHRTGWVTEAFF
J: TRBJ2-1; size: NA; V: TRBV6-4; D: TRBD2; DNA: TGTGCCAGCAGTGACTTGGGCCGGACTAGCGGGGGAAATGAGCAGTTCTTC; CDR3: CASSDLGRTSGGNEQFF
J: TRBJ1-5; size: NA; V: TRBV12-5; D: NA; DNA: TGTGCTAGTGGTTTGGTGGGGGCCTATAGGGACACCTATAGCAATCAGCCCCAGCATTTT; CDR3: CASGLVGAYRDTYSNQPQHF
J: TRBJ1-2; size: NA; V: TRBV27; D: TRBD1; DNA: TGTGCCAGCAGATTAAATGGACAGGGGATTGGCTACACCTTC; CDR3: CASRLNGQGIGYTF
J: TRBJ2-2; size: NA; V: TRBV4-3; D: NA; DNA: TGCGCCAGCAGCCAAGATAGCTCCCTACCGAACACCGGGGAGCTGTTTTTT; CDR3: CASSQDSSLPNTGELFF
J: TRBJ1-1; size: NA; V: TRBV29-1; D: TRBD1; DNA: TGCAGCGTTGATTGGACAGGGATGAACACTGAAGCTTTCTTT; CDR3: CSVDWTGMNTEAFF
J: TRBJ1-2; size: NA; V: TRBV27; D: TRBD1; DNA: TGTGCCAGCAGTGTTATCGGGACAGAGGCTAACTATGGCTACACCTTC; CDR3: CASSVIGTEANYGYTF
J: TRBJ2-3; size: NA; V: TRBV4-1; D: NA; DNA: TGCGCCAGCAGCCAAGATCGGGGGTCGGATACGCAGTATTTT; CDR3: CASSQDRGSDTQYF
J: TRBJ1-5; size: NA; V: TRBV4-3; D: TRBD1; DNA: TGCGCCAGCAGCCAGGGACAGGGGATCAATCAGCCCCAGCATTTT; CDR3: CASSQGQGINQPQHF